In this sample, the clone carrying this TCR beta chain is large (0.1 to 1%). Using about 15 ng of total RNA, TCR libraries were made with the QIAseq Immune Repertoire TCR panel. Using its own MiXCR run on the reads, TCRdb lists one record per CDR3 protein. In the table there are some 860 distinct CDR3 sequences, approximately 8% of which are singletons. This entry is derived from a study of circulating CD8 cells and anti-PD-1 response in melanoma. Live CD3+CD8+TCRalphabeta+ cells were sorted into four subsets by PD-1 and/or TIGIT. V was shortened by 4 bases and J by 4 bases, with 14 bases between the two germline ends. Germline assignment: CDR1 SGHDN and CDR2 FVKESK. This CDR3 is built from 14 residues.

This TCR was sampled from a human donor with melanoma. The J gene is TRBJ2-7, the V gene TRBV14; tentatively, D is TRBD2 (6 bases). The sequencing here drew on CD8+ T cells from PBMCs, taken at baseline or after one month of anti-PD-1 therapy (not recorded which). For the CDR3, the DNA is TGTGCCAGCAGCCCGGTGCGGGGAGTATACGAGCAGTACTTC. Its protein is CASSPVRGVYEQYF.